One sample yielded the 15 T cell receptor beta chains listed below, sequenced in a study of blood T cells in healthy people across ages. For the second PCR, which ran for about 6 to 12 cycles, a sample-barcoded 5' primer and a J-beta primer mix were used. TCRdb analysed the 5' RACE reads with MiXCR anew, one entry per CDR3 protein. The top ten hold 3% to 4% of the sample, which has 800,000 or so distinct CDR3 sequences, 25% seen once. The data were also submitted as part of a second study, on T cells of mothers and their children.

What was sequenced was blood. Receptors were obtained from a boy younger than 18 in good health.

The genes are TRBV7-9 and TRBJ2-5, with TRBD2 matching over 7 bases. The end of the DNA aligns better with TRBJ2-1, so the J call may be wrong. Germline CDR1 is SEHNR and CDR2 is FQNEAQ (reference sequence). CDR3 length: 13 residues. In DNA form, the CDR3 reads TGTGCCAGCAGCCGACCGGGGGGTAGTGAGCAGTTCTTC. Translation gives CASSRPGGSEQFF.

The chain's CDR3 is CAWSGGGSLAKNIQYF. The CDR3 DNA sequence: TGTGCCTGGAGTGGGGGCGGGAGTTTAGCCAAAAACATTCAGTACTTC. This chain links TRBV30 with TRBJ2-4; 7 nucleotides match TRBD2. V dropped 1 base and J dropped 0; count of bases not matched to a gene: 6. This CDR3 contains 16 residues. In germline, CDR1 is GTSNPN, CDR2 SVGIG (reference sequence).

In this sample, this clonotype turned up once. The chain recombines TRBV11-2 with TRBJ2-3; the D gene is possibly TRBD2 (6 bases). V was cut by 1 base and J by 4 bases, with 12 bases left in between. Germline V CDR1 and CDR2: SGHAT, FQNNGV. The CDR3 loop spans 15 amino acids. The CDR3 DNA sequence: TGTGCCAGCAGCTTAGTTACGGGAGTGGCAGATACGCAGTATTTT. This sequence encodes CASSLVTGVADTQYF.

This sequence joins TRBV6-2 or TRBV6-3 and TRBJ1-2; 7 nucleotides line up with TRBD1. There are 14 residues in the CDR3. V shed 6 bases, J shed 4 bases, and the junction held 8 bases outside the gene matches. Germline V gene data show CDR1 as MNHEY and CDR2 as SVGEGT. CDR3 sequence reads: CASRQNRGGYGYTF. The CDR3 DNA follows: TGTGCCAGCAGACAAAACAGGGGCGGCTATGGCTACACCTTC.

This clonotype appeared a few times. V and J are TRBV12-5 and TRBJ2-2; D not resolved. V was cut by 6 bases and J by 10 bases, with 9 bases left in between. CDR1 and CDR2 (germline): LGHNT, FRNRAP. CDR3 length: 11 residues. CDR3 nucleotide sequence: TGTGCTAGTGGGAGAAACGAGGAGCTGTTTTTT. Amino acid sequence: CASGRNEELFF.

This clonotype turned up a few times. The chain carries TRBV4-3 and TRBJ1-6; possibly TRBD1 for D (5 bases). Germline loops: CDR1 LGHNA, CDR2 YSLEER. This CDR3 region has 15 residues. V was pared by 1 base and J by 4 bases, with 8 bases between. DNA for the CDR3: TGCGCCAGCAGCCAAGGACAGATTTATAATTCACCCCTCCACTTT. It codes for CASSQGQIYNSPLHF.

This clonotype has just a few counts. V and J are TRBV20-1 and TRBJ2-7; TRBD2 matches at 7 bases. The CDR3 length is 15 residues. Trimming took 0 bases from V and 2 from J; bases not matched to a gene: 7. CDR1 and CDR2 from the germline V gene are DFQATT and SNEGSKA (reference sequence). The CDR3 DNA follows: TGCAGTGCTAGAGATATAAGCGGGAACCCCTACGAGCAGTACTTC. Protein: CSARDISGNPYEQYF.

This sequence joins TRBV28 and TRBJ2-1; TRBD1 might be the D (6 bases). CDR3 length: 15 residues. Germline CDR1 and CDR2: MDHEN and SYDVKM. V lost 8 bases and J lost 7, with 21 bases in between. The chain's CDR3 is CASVEPQGVGNEQFF. The CDR3 nucleotides are TGTGCCAGCGTGGAGCCACAGGGAGTTGGGAATGAGCAGTTCTTC. Supplemented by reference TRBV28 and TRBJ2-1, the full variable domain reads DVKVTQSSRYLVKRTGEKVFLECVQDMDHENMFWYRQDPGLGLRLIYFSYDVKMKEKGDIPEGYSVSREKKERFSLILESASTNQTSMYLCASVEPQGVGNEQFFGPGTRLTVL.

This clonotype has more than one count but fewer than ten. The V gene is TRBV29-1, the J gene TRBJ2-3; D unresolved. V shed 1 base and J shed 0 bases, with 8 bases lying between them. CDR1 and CDR2 from the germline V gene are SQVTM and ANQGSEA. The CDR3 is made up of 14 amino acids. CDR3 coding DNA: TGCAGCGTTGAAGTGACGCTCAGCACAGATACGCAGTATTTT. This gives the protein CSVEVTLSTDTQYF.

CDR3 coding DNA: TGTGCCAGCAGCCCGAGGGGGACGGGGAATGAGCAGTTCTTC. Translation gives CASSPRGTGNEQFF. This chain connects TRBV2 to TRBJ2-1, with D perhaps matching TRBD1 (6 bases). Germline values: CDR1 SNHLY, CDR2 FYNNEI. This CDR3 is 14 amino acids long. V lost 6 bases, J lost 7 bases, and 16 bases lay in between.

The genes are TRBV7-9 and TRBJ1-6; TRBD1 is a possible D gene (6 bases). The CDR3 extends over 16 amino acids. The V end was cut by 5 bases, the J end by 7 bases, with 18 bases between. Germline values: CDR1 SEHNR, CDR2 FQNEAQ (reference sequence). CDR3 loop: CASSRLAGALNSPLHF. The CDR3 region has the DNA TGTGCCAGCAGCCGTCTCGCGGGGGCTTTGAATTCACCCCTCCACTTT.

This clonotype has just a few counts. The chain joins TRBV27 to TRBJ2-2; D might be TRBD1 (6 bases). V lost 8 bases and J lost 6, with 10 bases in between. Germline CDR1 reads MNHEY; CDR2 reads SMNVEV (reference sequence). This CDR3 has 12 amino acids. The CDR3 region is CASHPGAGELFF. CDR3 coding DNA: TGTGCCAGCCATCCAGGGGCCGGGGAGCTGTTTTTT.

This clonotype was picked up many times. The chain uses TRBV14 and TRBJ2-4; maybe TRBD2 (6 bases). The CDR3 is 16 residues long. In germline, CDR1 is SGHDN, CDR2 FVKESK. With 1 base removed from V and 1 base from J, the gap between germline ends came to 11 bases. CDR3 loop: CASSQAGARAKNIQYF. CDR3 coding DNA: TGTGCCAGCAGCCAAGCGGGAGCTAGGGCCAAAAACATTCAGTACTTC.

The chain uses TRBV10-3 and TRBJ2-5; 7 nucleotides line up with TRBD2. Judging by the DNA end, TRBJ2-1 fits better; the J call may be wrong. Germline-derived CDR1 and CDR2 are ENHRY and SYGVKD. This CDR3 comprises 13 residues. The CDR3 reads CAIRAGLNNEQFF. The CDR3 DNA follows: TGTGCCATCAGAGCGGGGCTTAACAATGAGCAGTTCTTC.

This clonotype was recorded a few times. This rearrangement joins TRBV6-2 or TRBV6-3 to TRBJ2-1; D possibly matches TRBD1 or TRBD2 (6 bases each). Looked up from germline, CDR1 is MNHEY and CDR2 is SVGEGT. This CDR3 comprises 15 residues. V was shortened by 8 bases and J by 0 bases, with 14 bases between the two germline ends. For the CDR3, the DNA is TGTGCCAGCGTCGGGGGCCTTGGCTCCTACAATGAGCAGTTCTTC. It encodes CASVGGLGSYNEQFF.